This T cell receptor (beta chain) appears in the sequencing data of a study of cytomegalovirus exposure and HLA in healthy donors. Findings and caveats of the study: TCR beta chains numbering approximately 150 were designated cytomegalovirus-associated. Analysis was carried out at a later point, and it linked a missense DCLRE1C variant to TCR beta V- and J-gene trimming. Common viral pathogens were later found to be apparently linked to several of the most significant clusters. About 87% or about 30% of the time was how often most TCR beta V segments were productive, according to an earlier analysis.

The PCR was carried out with 60 Vbeta primers and 13 Jbeta primers. Sequenced by immunoSEQ multiplex PCR; TCRdb stores in-frame clones only, minus some. The sample shows about 70,000 clones, 74% of them seen only once. In regard to this clone: Its antigen is unidentified.

CDR3 size: 17 residues. V was pared by 1 base and J by 0 bases, with 16 bases between. Germline CDR1 reads SGHRS; CDR2 reads YFSETQ. Material: PBMCs. This sequence originates from a human donor in good health. The chain recombines TRBV5-1 with TRBJ1-2; D perhaps matches TRBD1 (5 bases). The CDR3 DNA reads TGCGCCAGCAGCTTGAGGGGACTGACTCCAACTAACTATGGCTACACCTTC. Translation: CASSLRGLTPTNYGYTF.